The source of this T cell receptor (beta chain) is a study of blood T cells in healthy people across ages. Study-level points and caveats: When set beside aged donors, long-lived donors presented more naive CD4+ cells and higher diversity.

Comment on this clonotype: Its antigen is as yet unknown.

Each sample used at least 6 million PBMCs. PCR was performed a second time for 7 to 11 cycles using a sample-barcoded 5' primer and a J-beta primer mix. Each of the samples gave a minimum of 2.5 million paired-end reads that contained CDR3. One entry per CDR3 protein, called by TCRdb with MiXCR from the 5' RACE reads. The sample consists of about 730,000 distinct CDR3 sequences, roughly 45% of them appearing once. The sample taken for sequencing was blood. The sequence derives from a woman in her sixties in good health.

The DNA of the CDR3 is TGTGCCAGCTCATCAAGACTAGCGGGGACGACTAGCACAGATACGCAGTATTTT. Protein product: CASSSRLAGTTSTDTQYF. The rearrangement joins TRBV18 to TRBJ2-3, with 11 bases fitting TRBD2. The CDR3 totals 18 residues. The V and J ends lost 5 bases and 0 bases, in that order; junction bases with no gene match: 10. Germline V CDR1 and CDR2: KGHSH, LQKENI.